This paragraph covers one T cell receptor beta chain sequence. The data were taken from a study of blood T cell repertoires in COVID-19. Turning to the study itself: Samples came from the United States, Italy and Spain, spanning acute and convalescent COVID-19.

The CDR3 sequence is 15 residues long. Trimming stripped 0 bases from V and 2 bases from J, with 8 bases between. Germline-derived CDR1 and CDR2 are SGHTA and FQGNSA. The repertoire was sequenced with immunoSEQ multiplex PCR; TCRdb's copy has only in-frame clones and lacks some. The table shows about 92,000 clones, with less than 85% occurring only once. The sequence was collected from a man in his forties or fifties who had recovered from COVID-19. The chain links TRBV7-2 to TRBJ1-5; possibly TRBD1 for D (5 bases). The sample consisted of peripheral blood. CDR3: CASSLAGAGNQPQHF. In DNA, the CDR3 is TGTGCCAGCAGCTTAGCAGGGGCGGGCAATCAGCCCCAGCATTTT.